A single T cell receptor beta chain is shown here with its context. The sample originates from a study of blood T cell repertoires in COVID-19. The wider study: From the United States, Italy and Spain came samples of acute and convalescent COVID-19. T cells, B-cell-depleted T cells, or PBMCs supplied cDNA or gDNA.

Germline CDR1 is SGHAT and CDR2 is FQNNGV. The V and J ends lost 6 bases and 1 base, in that order; junction bases with no gene match: 6. The CDR3 is made up of 16 amino acids. Assay: immunoSEQ multiplex PCR; the TCRdb copy retains only in-frame clones and omits some. The sample yields about 87,000 clones, around 83% seen once. The sample consisted of peripheral blood. This sequence joins TRBV11-2 and TRBJ2-2; TRBD1 agrees at 9 bases. This TCR was recovered from a woman aged 70 to 79 with acute or convalescent COVID-19. The CDR3 DNA sequence: TGTGCCAGCAGACCCGCGGGACAGGGGAACACCGGGGAGCTGTTTTTT. Translated: CASRPAGQGNTGELFF.